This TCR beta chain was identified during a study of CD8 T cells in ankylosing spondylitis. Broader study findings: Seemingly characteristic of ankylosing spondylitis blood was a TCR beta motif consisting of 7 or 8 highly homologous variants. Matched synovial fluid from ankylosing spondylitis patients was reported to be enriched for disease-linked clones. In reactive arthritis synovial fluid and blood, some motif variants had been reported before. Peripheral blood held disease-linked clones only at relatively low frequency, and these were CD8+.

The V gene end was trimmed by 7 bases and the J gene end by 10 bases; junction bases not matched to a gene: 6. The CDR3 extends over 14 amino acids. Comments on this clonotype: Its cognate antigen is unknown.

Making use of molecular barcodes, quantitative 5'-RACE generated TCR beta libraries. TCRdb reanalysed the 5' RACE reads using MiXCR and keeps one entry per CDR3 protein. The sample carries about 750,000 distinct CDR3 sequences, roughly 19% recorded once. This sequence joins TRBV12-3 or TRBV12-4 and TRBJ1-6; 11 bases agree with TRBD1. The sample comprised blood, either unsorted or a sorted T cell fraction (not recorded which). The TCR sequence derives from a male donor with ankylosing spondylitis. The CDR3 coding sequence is TGTGCCAGCACGCTGGGGACAGGGGGGTCACCCCTCCACTTT. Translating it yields CASTLGTGGSPLHF.